Listed below are T cell receptor beta chains from one sample, sequenced in a study of T cells in Graves' hyperthyroidism and ophthalmopathy. TCRdb re-called the multiplex PCR reads with MiXCR, one entry per CDR3 protein. The sample has about 300,000 distinct CDR3 sequences; around 20% are singletons. The sample consisted of blood. These receptors were obtained from a man between 45 and 60 years old with Graves' ophthalmopathy. Each CDR3 is given with its conserved first and last residue. A D gene is named only where the DNA matches it firmly. For some rows the clone size is stated as once, few or many, or as a class when expanded; others skip it.

cdr3_aa	cdr3_nt	v_call	j_call	d_call	clone_size
CASTLFPGVTNTGELFF	TGTGCCAGCACCCTTTTTCCGGGGGTAACGAACACCGGGGAGCTGTTTTTT	TRBV12-3/TRBV12-4	TRBJ2-2	NA	NA
CSAKPIAGGLETQYF	TGCAGTGCTAAACCCATAGCGGGAGGTTTGGAGACCCAGTACTTC	TRBV20-1	TRBJ2-5	TRBD2	many
CSARGPLAGGPGSYNEQFF	TGCAGTGCTAGGGGCCCCTTGGCGGGAGGGCCAGGTTCCTACAATGAGCAGTTCTTC	TRBV20-1	TRBJ2-1	TRBD2	few
CASSLTIQGSNTEAFF	TGTGCCAGTAGTTTGACCATACAGGGATCGAACACTGAAGCTTTCTTT	TRBV19	TRBJ1-1	NA	NA
CSAGRTGTGSNQPQHF	TGCAGTGCTGGAAGGACAGGGACGGGCAGCAATCAGCCCCAGCATTTT	TRBV20-1	TRBJ1-5	TRBD1	many
CASSVAGTDTGELFF	TGTGCCAGCAGCGTAGCGGGGACCGACACCGGGGAGCTGTTTTTT	TRBV9	TRBJ2-2	NA	few
CAWSRKGGRDTQYF	TGTGCCTGGAGCCGAAAGGGCGGGAGAGATACGCAGTATTTT	TRBV30	TRBJ2-3	TRBD2	many
CASIPTGGSGEAFF	TGTGCCAGTATCCCGACAGGGGGCAGTGGTGAAGCTTTCTTT	TRBV19	TRBJ1-1	TRBD1	NA
CASSFTRTGELFF	TGTGCCAGCAGTTTTACTAGAACCGGGGAGCTGTTTTTT	TRBV28	TRBJ2-2	NA	NA
CASSLVTDFGYTF	TGCGCCAGCAGCTTGGTCACAGATTTTGGCTACACCTTC	TRBV5-1	TRBJ1-2	NA	many
CASSQGRYSNQPQHF	TGTGCCAGCAGCCAAGGACGGTATAGCAATCAGCCCCAGCATTTT	TRBV3-1	TRBJ1-5	NA	many
CASSSDRAGNQPQHF	TGTGCCAGCAGCTCAGACAGGGCCGGCAATCAGCCCCAGCATTTT	TRBV6-2/TRBV6-3	TRBJ1-5	TRBD1	NA
CSAADAYEQYF	TGCAGTGCCGCGGATGCCTACGAGCAGTACTTC	TRBV20-1	TRBJ2-7	NA	many
CASSIEPGLAAYNEQFF	TGTGCCAGTAGTATAGAGCCGGGACTAGCGGCTTACAATGAGCAGTTCTTC	TRBV19	TRBJ2-1	TRBD2	NA
CASSQGAGASTDTQYF	TGTGCCAGCAGCCAAGGGGCGGGGGCTAGCACAGATACGCAGTATTTT	TRBV13	TRBJ2-3	NA	NA
CASTHWDFSTDTQYF	TGCGCCAGCACTCACTGGGACTTTAGCACAGATACGCAGTATTTT	TRBV5-1	TRBJ2-3	NA	many
CASSVGAGVTEQYF	TGTGCCAGCAGCGTAGGGGCGGGAGTGACTGAGCAGTACTTC	TRBV9	TRBJ2-7	TRBD2	many
CASRARTGTGEQFF	TGTGCCAGCAGGGCCCGGACAGGGACGGGTGAGCAGTTCTTC	TRBV2	TRBJ2-1	TRBD1	NA
CASSPNPGEREVADTQYF	TGCGCCAGCAGCCCCAACCCAGGCGAGCGGGAGGTGGCAGATACGCAGTATTTT	TRBV5-1	TRBJ2-3	TRBD2	NA
CAISDTRAEDYGYTF	TGTGCCATCAGTGACACGAGGGCGGAGGACTATGGCTACACCTTC	TRBV10-3	TRBJ1-2	NA	many
CAIRDQSSYEQYF	TGTGCCATCAGGGACCAGAGCTCCTACGAGCAGTACTTC	TRBV10-3	TRBJ2-7	NA	NA
CASSFARGGYEQYF	TGTGCCAGCAGTTTCGCGCGGGGGGGCTACGAGCAGTACTTC	TRBV28	TRBJ2-7	TRBD2	few
CAISAGLTSGSAEQYF	TGTGCCATCAGTGCTGGGCTGACTAGCGGGAGTGCCGAGCAGTACTTC	TRBV10-3	TRBJ2-7	TRBD2	many
CASSFGLTNVAQHF	TGTGCCAGCAGTTTCGGACTGACCAATGTGGCCCAGCATTTT	TRBV12-3/TRBV12-4	TRBJ1-5	NA	many
CSVVPYNEQFF	TGCAGCGTTGTGCCCTACAATGAGCAGTTCTTC	TRBV29-1	TRBJ2-1	NA	NA
CASSLSRGQDSGNTIYF	TGCGCCAGCAGCTTGTCCAGGGGGCAGGATTCTGGAAACACCATATATTTT	TRBV5-1	TRBJ1-3	TRBD1	many
CSAARRAGETQYF	TGCAGTGCTGCGCGGAGGGCCGGTGAGACCCAGTACTTC	TRBV20-1	TRBJ2-5	NA	many
CSVKEGLLNEQFF	TGCAGCGTTAAAGAGGGACTCCTCAATGAGCAGTTCTTC	TRBV29-1	TRBJ2-1	NA	NA
CASSVGSGGAFEAFF	TGCGCCAGCAGTGTAGGCTCAGGAGGGGCCTTTGAAGCTTTCTTT	TRBV10-1	TRBJ1-1	NA	NA
CASSYDLRTEAFF	TGTGCCAGCAGTTACGATTTGAGGACTGAAGCTTTCTTT	TRBV6-5	TRBJ1-1	NA	many
CASSLTSGANEQFF	TGTGCCAGCAGCTTGACTAGCGGAGCGAATGAGCAGTTCTTC	TRBV11-2	TRBJ2-1	TRBD2	NA
CASSLKQSLNQPQHF	TGTGCCAGCAGTTTAAAACAGTCCCTCAATCAGCCCCAGCATTTT	TRBV27	TRBJ1-5	NA	many
CASQSIAGELDTQYF	TGTGCCTCCCAATCGATAGCGGGAGAATTAGATACGCAGTATTTT	TRBV28	TRBJ2-3	TRBD2	few
CSASQRGGAKIIKQYF	TGCAGTGCTAGCCAGAGGGGGGGGGCTAAAATTATCAAGCAGTACTTC	TRBV20-1	TRBJ2-7	NA	NA
CSARGPSNQPQHF	TGCAGTGCTAGGGGACCTTCCAATCAGCCCCAGCATTTT	TRBV20-1	TRBJ1-5	NA	many
CASSGDRAVSYGYTF	TGTGCCAGCTCAGGGGACAGGGCAGTCTCCTATGGCTACACCTTC	TRBV18	TRBJ1-2	TRBD1	many
CASSQDRAGRNIQYF	TGCGCCAGCAGCCAAGATAGAGCGGGAAGAAACATTCAGTACTTC	TRBV4-1	TRBJ2-4	TRBD2	NA
CASSGPQGADFAPLHF	TGTGCCAGCAGTGGCCCACAGGGGGCGGATTTTGCACCCCTCCACTTT	TRBV2	TRBJ1-6	TRBD1	few
CASAYPRGASANYGYTF	TGTGCCAGCGCCTACCCCAGAGGGGCTTCGGCTAACTATGGCTACACCTTC	TRBV6-1	TRBJ1-2	NA	NA
CSSSFTGTGEANTEAFF	TGCTCTAGCAGCTTTACCGGGACAGGGGAAGCGAACACTGAAGCTTTCTTT	TRBV5-1	TRBJ1-1	TRBD1	NA
CASSPSQAEIQETQYF	TGTGCCAGCTCACCAAGTCAAGCGGAGATACAAGAGACCCAGTACTTC	TRBV18	TRBJ2-5	NA	few
CASSINREQYF	TGTGCCAGCAGTATCAACAGGGAGCAGTACTTC	TRBV28	TRBJ2-7	NA	many
CASSLTRREPYREQFF	TGTGCCAGCAGCTTAACTAGGAGGGAGCCCTACAGAGAGCAGTTCTTC	TRBV7-3	TRBJ2-1	NA	NA
CAISESVQLNTEAFF	TGTGCCATCAGTGAGTCAGTACAGCTGAACACTGAAGCTTTCTTT	TRBV10-3	TRBJ1-1	NA	NA
CASSGRNEQFF	TGTGCCAGCAGCGGACGCAATGAGCAGTTCTTC	TRBV9	TRBJ2-1	NA	few
CSARTGRNTGELFF	TGCAGTGCTCGGACAGGGAGGAACACCGGGGAGCTGTTTTTT	TRBV20-1	TRBJ2-2	TRBD1	NA
CASTETVSSYEQYF	TGTGCCAGCACCGAAACGGTTAGCTCCTACGAGCAGTACTTC	TRBV3-1	TRBJ2-7	NA	few
CLASGTSISPYEQYF	TGTCTAGCGTCCGGGACTAGCATTTCCCCCTACGAGCAGTACTTC	TRBV20-1	TRBJ2-7	TRBD2	many
CASSEEGGSPLHF	TGTGCCAGCAGTGAAGAAGGAGGATCACCCCTCCACTTT	TRBV6-1	TRBJ1-6	NA	many
CASSYREGLGEETQYF	TGTGCCAGCAGCTACAGGGAGGGACTAGGGGAAGAGACCCAGTACTTC	TRBV2	TRBJ2-5	TRBD2	many
CATSRVRQGGYEQYF	TGTGCCACCAGCAGAGTTCGACAGGGGGGGTACGAGCAGTACTTC	TRBV15	TRBJ2-7	TRBD1	NA
CASSLDRKKLFF	TGTGCCAGCAGCCTGGACAGGAAAAAACTGTTTTTT	TRBV11-2	TRBJ1-4	TRBD1	many
CATSKGQNYEQYF	TGTGCCACCAGCAAAGGACAGAACTACGAGCAGTACTTC	TRBV15	TRBJ2-7	NA	few
CASNSEGAGSSYNEQFF	TGCGCCAGCAACAGTGAGGGGGCCGGAAGCTCCTACAATGAGCAGTTCTTC	TRBV5-1	TRBJ2-1	TRBD1	few
CAWSVLIGAGTEAFF	TGTGCCTGGAGTGTACTTATAGGGGCAGGCACTGAAGCTTTCTTT	TRBV30	TRBJ1-1	NA	many
CASRQRGLADNTGELFF	TGTGCCAGCAGGCAAAGGGGGCTAGCGGATAACACCGGGGAGCTGTTTTTT	TRBV6-2/TRBV6-3	TRBJ2-2	NA	many
CASSQEWHADTQYF	TGTGCCAGCAGCCAAGAATGGCACGCAGATACGCAGTATTTT	TRBV14	TRBJ2-3	NA	NA
CASSIFLGRSYEQYF	TGTGCCAGTAGTATCTTTCTTGGTCGCAGCTACGAGCAGTACTTC	TRBV19	TRBJ2-7	NA	NA
CASSSMSPGGGSDTQYF	TGTGCCAGCAGCTCGATGTCGCCGGGAGGAGGTTCAGATACGCAGTATTTT	TRBV5-8	TRBJ2-3	TRBD2	NA